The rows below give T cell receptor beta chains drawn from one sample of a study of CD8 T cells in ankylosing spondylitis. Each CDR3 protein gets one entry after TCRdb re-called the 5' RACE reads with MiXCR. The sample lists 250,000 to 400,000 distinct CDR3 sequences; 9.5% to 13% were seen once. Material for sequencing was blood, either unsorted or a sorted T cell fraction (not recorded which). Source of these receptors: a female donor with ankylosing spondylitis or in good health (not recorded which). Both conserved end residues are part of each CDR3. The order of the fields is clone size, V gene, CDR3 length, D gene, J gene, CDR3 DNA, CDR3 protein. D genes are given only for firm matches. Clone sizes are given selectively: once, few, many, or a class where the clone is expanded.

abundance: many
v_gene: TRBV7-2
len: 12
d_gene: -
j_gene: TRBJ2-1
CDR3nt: TGTGCCAGCAGCCCTCCCCAGAATGAGCAGTTCTTC
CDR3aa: CASSPPQNEQFF

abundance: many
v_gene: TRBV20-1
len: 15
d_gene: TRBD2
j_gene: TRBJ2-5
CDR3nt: TGCAGTGCTAGAAATAGCGGGAGGGCTCGAGAGACCCAGTACTTC
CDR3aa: CSARNSGRARETQYF

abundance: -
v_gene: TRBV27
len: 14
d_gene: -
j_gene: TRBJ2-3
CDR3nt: TGTGCCACCCGCCCTTGGGAGGGGGCAGATACGCAGTATTTT
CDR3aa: CATRPWEGADTQYF

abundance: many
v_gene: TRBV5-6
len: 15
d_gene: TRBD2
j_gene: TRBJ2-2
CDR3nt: TGTGCCAGCAGCATGGGAGGGGCATGGACCGGGGAGCTGTTTTTT
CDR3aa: CASSMGGAWTGELFF

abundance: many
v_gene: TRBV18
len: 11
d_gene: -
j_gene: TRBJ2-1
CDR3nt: TGTGCCAGCTCACCTAACAATGAGCAGTTCTTC
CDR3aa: CASSPNNEQFF

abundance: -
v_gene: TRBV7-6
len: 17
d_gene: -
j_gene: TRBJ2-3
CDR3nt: TGTGCCAGCAGCCCCCATATGGCGGGGGCTAGCACAGATACGCAGTATTTT
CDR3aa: CASSPHMAGASTDTQYF

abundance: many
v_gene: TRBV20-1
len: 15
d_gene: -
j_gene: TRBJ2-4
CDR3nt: TGCAGTGCTAGATGGAACATGGGAGCCAAAAACATTCAGTACTTC
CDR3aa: CSARWNMGAKNIQYF

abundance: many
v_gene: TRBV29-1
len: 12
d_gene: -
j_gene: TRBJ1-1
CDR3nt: TGCAGCGTTTCTCAGGGAGACACTGAAGCTTTCTTT
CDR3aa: CSVSQGDTEAFF

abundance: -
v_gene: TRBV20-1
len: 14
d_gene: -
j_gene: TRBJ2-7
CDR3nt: TGCAGTGCCCCATCTACCACGCGCCTCTACGAGCAGTACTTC
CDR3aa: CSAPSTTRLYEQYF

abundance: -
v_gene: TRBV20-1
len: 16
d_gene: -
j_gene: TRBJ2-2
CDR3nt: TGCAGTGCTAGGGCTCCAGAGTGGGGGAGAACCGGGGAGCTGTTTTTT
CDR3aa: CSARAPEWGRTGELFF

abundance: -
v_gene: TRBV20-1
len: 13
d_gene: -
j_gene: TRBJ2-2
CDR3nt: TGCAGTGCTAGGGGCGGATTCACCGGGGAGCTGTTTTTT
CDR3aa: CSARGGFTGELFF

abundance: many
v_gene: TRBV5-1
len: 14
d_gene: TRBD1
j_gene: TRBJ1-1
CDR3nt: TGCGCCAGCATCGGAGGGACAGCGAACACTGAAGCTTTCTTT
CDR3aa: CASIGGTANTEAFF

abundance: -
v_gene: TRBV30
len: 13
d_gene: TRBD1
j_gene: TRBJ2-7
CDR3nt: TGTGCCTGGAGTAGGGACAGGGTCGGGGAGCAGTACTTC
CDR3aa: CAWSRDRVGEQYF

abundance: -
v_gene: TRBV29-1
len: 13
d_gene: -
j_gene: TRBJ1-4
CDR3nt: TGCAGCGTCATTTTGTCCCCGGCTGAAAAACTGTTTTTT
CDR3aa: CSVILSPAEKLFF

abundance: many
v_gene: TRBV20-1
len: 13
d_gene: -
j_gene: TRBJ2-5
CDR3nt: TGCAGTGCCGTTACAGAGTACCAAGAGACCCAGTACTTC
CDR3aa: CSAVTEYQETQYF

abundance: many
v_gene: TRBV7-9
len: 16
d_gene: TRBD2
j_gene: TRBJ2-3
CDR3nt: TGTGCCACCCATCGTGGGAGCGGGATTAACACAGATACGCAGTATTTT
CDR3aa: CATHRGSGINTDTQYF

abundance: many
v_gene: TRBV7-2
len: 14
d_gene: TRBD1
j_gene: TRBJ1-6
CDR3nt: TGTGCCAGCAGCTCGGACAGGTGGTATTCACCCCTCCACTTT
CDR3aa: CASSSDRWYSPLHF

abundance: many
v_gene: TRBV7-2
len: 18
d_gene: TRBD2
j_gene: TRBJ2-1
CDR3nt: TGTGCCAGCAGCTTATCGAATAGCGGGAGGGCGGACTACAATGAGCAGTTCTTC
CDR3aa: CASSLSNSGRADYNEQFF